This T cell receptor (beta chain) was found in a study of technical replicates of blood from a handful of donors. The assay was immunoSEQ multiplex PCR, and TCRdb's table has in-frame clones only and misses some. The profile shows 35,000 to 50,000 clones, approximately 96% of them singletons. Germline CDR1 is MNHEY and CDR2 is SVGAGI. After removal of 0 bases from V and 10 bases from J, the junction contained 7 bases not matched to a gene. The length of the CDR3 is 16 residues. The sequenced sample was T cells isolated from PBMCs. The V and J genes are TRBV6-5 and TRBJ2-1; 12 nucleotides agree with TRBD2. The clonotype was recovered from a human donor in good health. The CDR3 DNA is TGTGCCAGCAGTTACTCATGGCCTAGCGGGGGGGGAGAGCAGTTCTTC. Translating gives CASSYSWPSGGGEQFF.